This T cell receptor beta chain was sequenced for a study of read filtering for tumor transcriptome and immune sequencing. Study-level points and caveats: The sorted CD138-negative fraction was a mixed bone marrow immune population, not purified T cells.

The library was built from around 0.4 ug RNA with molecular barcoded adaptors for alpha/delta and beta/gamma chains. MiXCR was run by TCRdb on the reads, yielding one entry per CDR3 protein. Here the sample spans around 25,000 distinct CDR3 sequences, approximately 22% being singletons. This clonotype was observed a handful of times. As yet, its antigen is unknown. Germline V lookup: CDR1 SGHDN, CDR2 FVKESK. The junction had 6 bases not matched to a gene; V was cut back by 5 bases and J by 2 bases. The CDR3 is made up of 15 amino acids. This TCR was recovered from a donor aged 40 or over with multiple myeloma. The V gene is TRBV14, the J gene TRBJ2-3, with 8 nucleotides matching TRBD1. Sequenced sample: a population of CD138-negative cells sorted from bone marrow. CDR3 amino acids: CASSKDRAYTDTQYF. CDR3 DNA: TGTGCCAGCAGCAAGGACAGGGCTTACACAGATACGCAGTATTTT.